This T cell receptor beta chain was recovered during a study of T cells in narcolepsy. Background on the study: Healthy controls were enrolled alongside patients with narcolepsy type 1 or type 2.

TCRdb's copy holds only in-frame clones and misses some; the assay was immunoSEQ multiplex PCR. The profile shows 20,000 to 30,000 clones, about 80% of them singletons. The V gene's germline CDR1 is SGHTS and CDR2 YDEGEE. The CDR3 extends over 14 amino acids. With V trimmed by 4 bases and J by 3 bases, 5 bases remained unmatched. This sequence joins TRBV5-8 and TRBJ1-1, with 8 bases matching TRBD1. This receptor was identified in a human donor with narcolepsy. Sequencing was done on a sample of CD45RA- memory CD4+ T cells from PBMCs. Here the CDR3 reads CASSKPDRDTEAFF. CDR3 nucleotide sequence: TGTGCCAGCAGCAAGCCGGACAGGGACACTGAAGCTTTCTTT.